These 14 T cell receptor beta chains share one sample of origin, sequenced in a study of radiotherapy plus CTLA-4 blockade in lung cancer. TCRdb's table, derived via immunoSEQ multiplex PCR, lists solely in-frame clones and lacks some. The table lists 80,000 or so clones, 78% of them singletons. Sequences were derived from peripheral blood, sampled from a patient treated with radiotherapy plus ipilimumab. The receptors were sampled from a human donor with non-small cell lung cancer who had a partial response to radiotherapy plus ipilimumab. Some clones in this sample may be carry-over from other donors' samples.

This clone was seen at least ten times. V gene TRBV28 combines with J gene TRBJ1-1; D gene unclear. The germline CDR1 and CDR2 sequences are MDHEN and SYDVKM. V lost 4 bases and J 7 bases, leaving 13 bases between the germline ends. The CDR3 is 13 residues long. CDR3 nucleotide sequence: TGTGCCAGCAGTTACCGCGGGCCCCGTGAAGCTTTCTTT. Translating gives CASSYRGPREAFF.

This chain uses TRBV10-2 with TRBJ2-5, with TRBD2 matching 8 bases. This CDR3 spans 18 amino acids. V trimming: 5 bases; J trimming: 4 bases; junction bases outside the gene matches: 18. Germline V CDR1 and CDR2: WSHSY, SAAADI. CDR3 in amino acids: CASSPGGSVAGRGETQYF. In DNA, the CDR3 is TGCGCCAGCAGTCCCGGTGGATCCGTAGCGGGGAGGGGAGAGACCCAGTACTTC.

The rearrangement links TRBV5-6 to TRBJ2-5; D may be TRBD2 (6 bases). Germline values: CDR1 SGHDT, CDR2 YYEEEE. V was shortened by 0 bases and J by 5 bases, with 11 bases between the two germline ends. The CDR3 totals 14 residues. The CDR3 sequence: CASSLAAAGETQYF. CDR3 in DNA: TGTGCCAGCAGCTTGGCCGCAGCGGGTGAGACCCAGTACTTC.

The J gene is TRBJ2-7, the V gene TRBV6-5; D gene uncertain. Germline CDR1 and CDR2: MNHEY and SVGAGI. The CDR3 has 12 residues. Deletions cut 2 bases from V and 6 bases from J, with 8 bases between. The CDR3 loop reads CASSYNWAEQYF. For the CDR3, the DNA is TGTGCCAGCAGTTACAACTGGGCCGAGCAGTACTTC.

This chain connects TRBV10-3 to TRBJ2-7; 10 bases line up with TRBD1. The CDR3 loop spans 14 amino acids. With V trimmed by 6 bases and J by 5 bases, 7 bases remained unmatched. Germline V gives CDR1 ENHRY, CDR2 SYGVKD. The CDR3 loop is CAIRKDRGGDEQYF. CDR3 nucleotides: TGTGCCATCAGGAAGGACAGGGGGGGAGACGAGCAGTACTTC.

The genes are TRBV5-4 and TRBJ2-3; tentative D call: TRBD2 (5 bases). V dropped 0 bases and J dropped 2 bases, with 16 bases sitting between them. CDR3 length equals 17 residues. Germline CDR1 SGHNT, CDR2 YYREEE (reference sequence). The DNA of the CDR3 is TGTGCCAGCAGCTTGGCCTGGGAGAACAGAATCACAGATACGCAGTATTTT. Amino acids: CASSLAWENRITDTQYF. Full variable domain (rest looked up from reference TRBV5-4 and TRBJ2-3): ETGVTQSPTHLIKTRGQQVTLRCSSQSGHNTVSWYQQALGQGPQFIFQYYREEENGRGNFPPRFSGLQFPNYSSELNVNALELDDSALYLCASSLAWENRITDTQYFGPGTRLTVL.

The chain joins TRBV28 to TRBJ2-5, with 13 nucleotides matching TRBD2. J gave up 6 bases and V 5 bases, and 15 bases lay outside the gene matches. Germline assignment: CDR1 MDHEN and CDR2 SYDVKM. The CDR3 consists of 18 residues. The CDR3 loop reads CASSPTRTSGRHGKTQYF. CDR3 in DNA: TGTGCCAGCAGTCCCACCCGGACTAGCGGGAGACACGGGAAGACCCAGTACTTC.

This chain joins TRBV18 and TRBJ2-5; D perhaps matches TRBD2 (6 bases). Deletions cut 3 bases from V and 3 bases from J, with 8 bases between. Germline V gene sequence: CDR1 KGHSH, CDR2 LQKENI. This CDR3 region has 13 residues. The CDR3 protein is CASSPREEETQYF. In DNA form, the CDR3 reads TGTGCCAGCTCACCCAGGGAGGAAGAGACCCAGTACTTC.

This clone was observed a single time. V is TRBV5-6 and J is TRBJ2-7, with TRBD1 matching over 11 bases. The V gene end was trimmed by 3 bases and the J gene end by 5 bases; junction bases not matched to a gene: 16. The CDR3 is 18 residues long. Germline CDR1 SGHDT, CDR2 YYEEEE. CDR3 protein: CASSSLAGTGGWEDEQYF. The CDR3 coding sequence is TGTGCCAGCAGCTCGTTAGCCGGGACAGGGGGTTGGGAAGACGAGCAGTACTTC.

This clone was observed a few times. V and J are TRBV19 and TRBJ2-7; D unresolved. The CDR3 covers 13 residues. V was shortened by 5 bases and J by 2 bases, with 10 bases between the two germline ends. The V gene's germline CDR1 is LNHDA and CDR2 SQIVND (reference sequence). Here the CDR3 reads CASSSVYPYEQYF. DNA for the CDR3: TGTGCCAGTAGTTCAGTATACCCCTACGAGCAGTACTTC.

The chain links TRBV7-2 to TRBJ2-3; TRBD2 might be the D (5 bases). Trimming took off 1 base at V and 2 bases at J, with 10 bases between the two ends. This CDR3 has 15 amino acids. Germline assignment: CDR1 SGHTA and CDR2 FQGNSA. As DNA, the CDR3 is TGTGCCAGCAGCTTAGGCCTAGCCGCCACAGATACGCAGTATTTT. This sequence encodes CASSLGLAATDTQYF.

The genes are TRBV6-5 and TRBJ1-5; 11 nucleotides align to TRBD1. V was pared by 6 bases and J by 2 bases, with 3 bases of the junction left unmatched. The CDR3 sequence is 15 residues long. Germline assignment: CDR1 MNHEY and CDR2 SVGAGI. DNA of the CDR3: TGTGCCAGCAGGGGACAGGGGGGCGGCAATCAGCCCCAGCATTTT. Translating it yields CASRGQGGGNQPQHF.

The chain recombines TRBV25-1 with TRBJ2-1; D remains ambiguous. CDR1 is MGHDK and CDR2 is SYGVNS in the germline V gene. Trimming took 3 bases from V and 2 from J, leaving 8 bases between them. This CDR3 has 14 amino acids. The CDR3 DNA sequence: TGTGCCAGCAGTGACAGGCCCCCCTACAATGAGCAGTTCTTC. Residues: CASSDRPPYNEQFF. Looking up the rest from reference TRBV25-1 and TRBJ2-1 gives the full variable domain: EADIYQTPRYLVIGTGKKITLECSQTMGHDKMYWYQQDPGMELHLIHYSYGVNSTEKGDLSSESTVSRIRTEHFPLTLESARPSHTSQYLCASSDRPPYNEQFFGPGTRLTVL.

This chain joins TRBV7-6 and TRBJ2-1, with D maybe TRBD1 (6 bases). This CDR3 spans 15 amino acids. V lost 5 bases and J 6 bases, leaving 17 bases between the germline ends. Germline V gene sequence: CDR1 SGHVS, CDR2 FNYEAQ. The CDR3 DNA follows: TGTGCCAGCAGCGCTCAGGGGCGGGTTGTCAATGAGCAGTTCTTC. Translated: CASSAQGRVVNEQFF. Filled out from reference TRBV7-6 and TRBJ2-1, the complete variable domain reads GAGVSQSPRYKVTKRGQDVALRCDPISGHVSLYWYRQALGQGPEFLTYFNYEAQQDKSGLPNDRFSAERPEGSISTLTIQRTEQRDSAMYRCASSAQGRVVNEQFFGPGTRLTVL.